This T cell receptor (beta chain) emerged from a study of CD8+CD57+ T cells in acquired aplastic anemia. As for the study in general: An average of about 3.4 ug of DNA was obtained from sorted CD4+ and CD8+ cells. Roughly 11 million reads, on average, were obtained for CD4+ cells from healthy donors. Notes on the study in general: Some 29 shared CD8+ CDR3s appeared highly expressed within patients' immunodominant clones. Simpson's diversity of CD8+ cells was not significantly different in patients compared with controls.

Genomic DNA served as template for TCR beta VDJ and CDR3 profiling. TCRdb reanalysed the reads using MiXCR and keeps one entry per CDR3 protein. Of approximately 99,000 distinct CDR3 sequences in the sample, around 49% were seen once. About this clonotype itself: What it recognizes is unknown.

Sequencing was done on a sample of sorted CD4+, CD8+, or CD8+CD57+ T cells (not recorded which) from PBMCs. The clonotype originates from a human donor in good health, serving as a control.

The DNA of the CDR3 is TGTGCCAGCAGTGAATTCGAGGGGCGCCGAGGCTACACCTTC. Protein: CASSEFEGRRGYTF. The J gene is TRBJ1-2, the V gene TRBV25-1; possibly TRBD1 for D (5 bases). Trimming pared 1 base from V and 8 bases from J, leaving 14 bases between. Germline V gene lookup returns CDR1 MGHDK and CDR2 SYGVNS. This CDR3 has 14 residues.